This T cell receptor beta chain is from a study of CD8 T cells in Susac syndrome. Sequencing of TCR beta, carried out with a high-throughput approach, was applied to CD8+ and CD4+ T cells from the blood. Reverse transcription used about 0.45 to 1 ug RNA and random hexamers. The amplification used immunoSEQ multiplex PCR on TCR beta CDR3; it spanned 54 Vbeta and 13 Jbeta. TCRdb processed the immunoSEQ multiplex PCR reads anew with MiXCR; each CDR3 protein has one entry. In the table there are around 180,000 distinct CDR3 sequences, 90% to 96% of which are singletons. Trimming cost V 3 bases and J 3 bases, with 8 bases left between them. The CDR3 totals 12 residues. The germline CDR1 and CDR2 sequences are DFQATT and SNEGSKA (reference sequence).

The TCR comes from a human donor with multiple sclerosis. The sample taken for sequencing was CD4+ T cells from PBMCs. The genes are TRBV20-1 and TRBJ1-2; D gene unclear. The CDR3 sequence is CSASATDYGYTF. The DNA for the CDR3 is TGCAGTGCTAGTGCGACGGACTATGGCTACACCTTC.